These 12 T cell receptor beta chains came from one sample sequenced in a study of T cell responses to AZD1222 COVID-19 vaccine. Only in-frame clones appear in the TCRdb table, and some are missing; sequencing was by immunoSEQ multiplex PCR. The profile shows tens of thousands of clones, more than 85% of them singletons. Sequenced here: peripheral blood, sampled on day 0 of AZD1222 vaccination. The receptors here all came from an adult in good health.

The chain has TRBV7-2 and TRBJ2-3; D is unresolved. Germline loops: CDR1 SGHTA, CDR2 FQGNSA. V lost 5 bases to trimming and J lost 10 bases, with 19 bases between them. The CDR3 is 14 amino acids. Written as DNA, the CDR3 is TGTGCCAGCAGCGTGCAGTCAGGCGGTCCTGCGCAGTATTTT. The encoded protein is CASSVQSGGPAQYF.

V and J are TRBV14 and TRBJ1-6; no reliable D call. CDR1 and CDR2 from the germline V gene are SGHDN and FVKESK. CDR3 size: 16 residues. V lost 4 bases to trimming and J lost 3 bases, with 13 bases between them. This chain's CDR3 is CASSPANLGYNSPLHF. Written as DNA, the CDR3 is TGTGCCAGCAGCCCCGCGAATCTCGGCTATAATTCACCCCTCCACTTT.

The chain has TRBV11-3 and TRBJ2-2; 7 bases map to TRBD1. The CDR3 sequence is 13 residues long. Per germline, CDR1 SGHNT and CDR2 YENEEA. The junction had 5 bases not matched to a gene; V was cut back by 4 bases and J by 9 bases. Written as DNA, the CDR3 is TGTGCCAGCAGCTCAACAGGGGATCGGGAGCTGTTTTTT. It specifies CASSSTGDRELFF.

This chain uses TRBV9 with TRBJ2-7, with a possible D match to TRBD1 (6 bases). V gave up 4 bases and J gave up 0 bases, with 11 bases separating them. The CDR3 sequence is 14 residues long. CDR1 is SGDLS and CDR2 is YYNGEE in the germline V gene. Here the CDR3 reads CASSRTVNSYEQYF. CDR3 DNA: TGTGCCAGCAGCCGGACAGTTAACTCCTACGAGCAGTACTTC.

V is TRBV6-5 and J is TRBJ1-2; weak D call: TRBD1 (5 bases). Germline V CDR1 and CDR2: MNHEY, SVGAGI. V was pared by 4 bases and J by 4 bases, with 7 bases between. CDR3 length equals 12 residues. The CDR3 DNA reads TGTGCCAGCAGTTGGGGCCCCTATGGCTACACCTTC. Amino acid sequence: CASSWGPYGYTF.

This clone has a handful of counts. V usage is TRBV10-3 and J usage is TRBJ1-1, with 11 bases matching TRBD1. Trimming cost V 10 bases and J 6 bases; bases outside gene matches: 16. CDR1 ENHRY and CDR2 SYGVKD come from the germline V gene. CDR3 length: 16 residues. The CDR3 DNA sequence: TGTGCCACCTCTTGGGTTGGGGACAGGGGGATACCTGAAGCTTTCTTT. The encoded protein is CATSWVGDRGIPEAFF.

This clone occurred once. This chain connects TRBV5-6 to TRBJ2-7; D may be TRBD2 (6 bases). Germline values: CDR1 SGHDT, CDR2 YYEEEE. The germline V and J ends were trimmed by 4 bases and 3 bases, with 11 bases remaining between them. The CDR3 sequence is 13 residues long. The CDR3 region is CASSRGSGYEQYF. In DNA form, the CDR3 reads TGTGCCAGCAGCCGGGGGTCGGGCTACGAGCAGTACTTC. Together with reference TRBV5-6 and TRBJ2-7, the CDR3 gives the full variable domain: DAGVTQSPTHLIKTRGQQVTLRCSPKSGHDTVSWYQQALGQGPQFIFQYYEEEERQRGNFPDRFSGHQFPNYSSELNVNALLLGDSALYLCASSRGSGYEQYFGPGTRLTVT.

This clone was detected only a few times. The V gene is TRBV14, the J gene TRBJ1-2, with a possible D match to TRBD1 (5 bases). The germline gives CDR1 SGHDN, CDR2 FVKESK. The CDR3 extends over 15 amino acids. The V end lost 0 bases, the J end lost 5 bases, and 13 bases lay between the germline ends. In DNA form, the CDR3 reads TGTGCCAGCAGCCAAGAACAGGTCCTTGGATATGGCTACACCTTC. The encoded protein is CASSQEQVLGYGYTF.

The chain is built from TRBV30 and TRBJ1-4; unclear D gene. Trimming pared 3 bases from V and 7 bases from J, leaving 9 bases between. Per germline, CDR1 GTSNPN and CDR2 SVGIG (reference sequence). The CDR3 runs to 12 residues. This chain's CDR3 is CAWRALGEKLFF. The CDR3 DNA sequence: TGTGCCTGGAGGGCTCTGGGTGAAAAACTGTTTTTT.

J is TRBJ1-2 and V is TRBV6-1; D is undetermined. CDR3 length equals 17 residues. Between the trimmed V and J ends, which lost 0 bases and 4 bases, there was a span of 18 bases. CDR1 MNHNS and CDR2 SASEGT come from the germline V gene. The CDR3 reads CASSEAWAFLPPYGYTF. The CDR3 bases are TGTGCCAGCAGTGAAGCGTGGGCTTTCCTCCCCCCCTATGGCTACACCTTC.

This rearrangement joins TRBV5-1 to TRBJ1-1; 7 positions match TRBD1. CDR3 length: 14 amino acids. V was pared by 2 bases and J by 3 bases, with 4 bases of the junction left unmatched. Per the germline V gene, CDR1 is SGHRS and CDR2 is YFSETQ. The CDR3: CASSLQGTDTEAFF. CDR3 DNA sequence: TGCGCCAGCAGCTTACAGGGGACAGACACTGAAGCTTTCTTT. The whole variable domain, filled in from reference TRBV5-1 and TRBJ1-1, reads KAGVTQTPRYLIKTRGQQVTLSCSPISGHRSVSWYQQTPGQGLQFLFEYFSETQRNKGNFPGRFSGRQFSNSRSEMNVSTLELGDSALYLCASSLQGTDTEAFFGQGTRLTVV.

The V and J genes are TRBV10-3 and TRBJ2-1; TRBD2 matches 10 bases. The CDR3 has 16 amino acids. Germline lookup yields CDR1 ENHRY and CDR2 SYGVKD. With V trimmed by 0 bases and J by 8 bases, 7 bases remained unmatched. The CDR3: CAISESLAGGLDEQFF. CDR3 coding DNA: TGTGCCATCAGTGAGTCCTTAGCGGGGGGTTTGGATGAGCAGTTCTTC.